The clone carrying this TCR beta chain was observed a single time. V dropped 6 bases and J dropped 0 bases, with 15 bases sitting between them. This CDR3 spans 14 amino acids. Looked up from germline, CDR1 is SQVTM and CDR2 is ANQGSEA. The record originates from a study of blood T cell repertoires in COVID-19. Study in general: COVID-19 samples collected from the United States, Italy and Spain covered acute and convalescent phases. The cDNA or gDNA used as material had been derived from T cells, B-cell-depleted T cells, or PBMCs.

Per the study methods: The assay estimated nucleated cells by amplifying reference gene primers. Produced via immunoSEQ multiplex PCR; TCRdb's table is partial and in-frame only. Clone size and the V and J calls come from that table; the DNA yielded D and trimming. The sample lists over 200,000 clones; roughly 91% were seen once. This TCR came from a woman aged 40 to 50 who had recovered from COVID-19. The gene calls are TRBV29-1 and TRBJ2-7; possibly TRBD1 for D (5 bases). Source material: peripheral blood. In DNA form, the CDR3 reads TGCAGCGTAGCGACCCTTCAGGGCTCCTACGAGCAGTACTTC. Protein sequence: CSVATLQGSYEQYF.